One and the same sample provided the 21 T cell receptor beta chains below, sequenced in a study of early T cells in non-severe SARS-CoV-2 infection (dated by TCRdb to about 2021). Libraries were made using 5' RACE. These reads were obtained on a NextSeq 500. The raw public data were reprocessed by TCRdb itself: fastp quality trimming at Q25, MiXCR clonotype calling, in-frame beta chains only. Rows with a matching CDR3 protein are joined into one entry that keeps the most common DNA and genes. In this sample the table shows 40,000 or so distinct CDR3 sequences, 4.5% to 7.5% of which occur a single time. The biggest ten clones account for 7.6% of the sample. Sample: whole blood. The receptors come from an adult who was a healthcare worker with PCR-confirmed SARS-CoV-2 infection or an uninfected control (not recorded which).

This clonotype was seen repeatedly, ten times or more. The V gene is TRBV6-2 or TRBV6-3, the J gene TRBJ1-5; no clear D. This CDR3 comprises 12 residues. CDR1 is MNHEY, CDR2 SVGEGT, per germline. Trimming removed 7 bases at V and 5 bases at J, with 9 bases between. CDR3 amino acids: CASINGDQPQHF. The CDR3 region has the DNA TGTGCCAGCATCAACGGGGATCAGCCCCAGCATTTT.

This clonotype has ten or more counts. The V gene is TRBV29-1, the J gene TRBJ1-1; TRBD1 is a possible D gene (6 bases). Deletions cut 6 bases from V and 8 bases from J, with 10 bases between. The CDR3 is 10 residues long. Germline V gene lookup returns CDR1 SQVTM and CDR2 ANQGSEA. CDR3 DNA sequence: TGCAGCGTCCAGACAGGAGAAGCTTTCTTT. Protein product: CSVQTGEAFF.

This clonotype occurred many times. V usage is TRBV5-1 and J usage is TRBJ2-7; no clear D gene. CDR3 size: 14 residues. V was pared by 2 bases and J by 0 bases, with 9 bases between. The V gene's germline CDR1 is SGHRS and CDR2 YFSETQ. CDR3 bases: TGCGCCAGCAGCTTTATCACGGACTCCTACGAGCAGTACTTC. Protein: CASSFITDSYEQYF.

In nucleotides, the CDR3 is TGTGCCAGCAGTGAAGAAGGGGGGATGAACACTGAAGCTTTCTTT. Amino acids: CASSEEGGMNTEAFF. The chain employs TRBV6-1 and TRBJ1-1; possible D gene TRBD1, 6 bases. Germline V gene lookup returns CDR1 MNHNS and CDR2 SASEGT. The CDR3 sequence is 15 residues long. V lost 1 base and J lost 0, with 9 bases in between.

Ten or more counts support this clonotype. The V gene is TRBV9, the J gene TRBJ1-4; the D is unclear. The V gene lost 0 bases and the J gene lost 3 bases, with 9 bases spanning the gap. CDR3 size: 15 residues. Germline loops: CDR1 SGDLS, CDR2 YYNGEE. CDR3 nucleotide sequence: TGTGCCAGCAGCGTAGATTGGGGTTCTAATGAAAAACTGTTTTTT. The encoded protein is CASSVDWGSNEKLFF.

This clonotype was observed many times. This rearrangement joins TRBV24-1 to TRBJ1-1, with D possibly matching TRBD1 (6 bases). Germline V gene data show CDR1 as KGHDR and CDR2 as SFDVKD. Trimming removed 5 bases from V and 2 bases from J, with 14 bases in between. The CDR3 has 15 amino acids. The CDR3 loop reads CATSGGGPGNTEAFF. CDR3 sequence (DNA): TGTGCCACCAGTGGAGGGGGACCGGGAAACACTGAAGCTTTCTTT.

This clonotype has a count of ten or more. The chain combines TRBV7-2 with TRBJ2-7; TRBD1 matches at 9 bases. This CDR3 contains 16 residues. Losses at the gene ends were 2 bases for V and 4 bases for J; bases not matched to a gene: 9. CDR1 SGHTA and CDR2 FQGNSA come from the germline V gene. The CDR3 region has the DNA TGTGCCAGCAGCTTAACGGGACAGGGACCCCCGTACGAGCAGTACTTC. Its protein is CASSLTGQGPPYEQYF.

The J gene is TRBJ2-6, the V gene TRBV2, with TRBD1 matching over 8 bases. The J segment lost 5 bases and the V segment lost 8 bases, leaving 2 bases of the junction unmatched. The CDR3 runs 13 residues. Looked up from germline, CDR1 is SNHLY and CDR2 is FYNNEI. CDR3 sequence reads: CASQGAWANVLTF. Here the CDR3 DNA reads TGTGCCAGCCAGGGGGCCTGGGCCAACGTCCTGACTTTC.

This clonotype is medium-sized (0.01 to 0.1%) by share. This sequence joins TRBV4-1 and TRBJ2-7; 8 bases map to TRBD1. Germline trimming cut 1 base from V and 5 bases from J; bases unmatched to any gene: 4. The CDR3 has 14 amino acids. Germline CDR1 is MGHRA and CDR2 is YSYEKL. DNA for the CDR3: TGCGCCAGCAGCCAAGGCCTGACAGGGGACGAGCAGTACTTC. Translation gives CASSQGLTGDEQYF.

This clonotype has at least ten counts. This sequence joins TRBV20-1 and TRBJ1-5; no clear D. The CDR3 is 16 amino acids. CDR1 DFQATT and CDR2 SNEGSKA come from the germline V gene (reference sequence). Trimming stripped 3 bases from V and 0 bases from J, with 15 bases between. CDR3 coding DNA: TGCAGTGCTAGCCCCTTAGAAGGGTATAGCAATCAGCCCCAGCATTTT. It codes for CSASPLEGYSNQPQHF.

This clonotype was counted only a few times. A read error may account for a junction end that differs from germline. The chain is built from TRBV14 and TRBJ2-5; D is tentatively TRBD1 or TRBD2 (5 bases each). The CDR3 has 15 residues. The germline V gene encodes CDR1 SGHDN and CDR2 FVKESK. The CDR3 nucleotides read TGTGCCAGCAGCCAAGACTCGGGACCGCCCGTCCCTGCGCACTTC. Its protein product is CASSQDSGPPVPAHF. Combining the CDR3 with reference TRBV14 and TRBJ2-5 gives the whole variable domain EAGVTQFPSHSVIEKGQTVTLRCDPISGHDNLYWYRRVMGKEIKFLLHFVKESKQDESGMPNNRFLAERTGGTYSTLKVQPAELEDSGVYFCASSQDSGPPVPAHFGPGTRLLVL.

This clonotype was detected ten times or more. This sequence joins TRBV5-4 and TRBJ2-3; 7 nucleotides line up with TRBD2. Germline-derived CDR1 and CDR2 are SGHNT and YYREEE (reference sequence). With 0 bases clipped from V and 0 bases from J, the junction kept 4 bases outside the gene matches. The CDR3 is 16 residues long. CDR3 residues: CASSLGGRVSTDTQYF. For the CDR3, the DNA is TGTGCCAGCAGCTTGGGCGGGAGAGTGAGCACAGATACGCAGTATTTT.

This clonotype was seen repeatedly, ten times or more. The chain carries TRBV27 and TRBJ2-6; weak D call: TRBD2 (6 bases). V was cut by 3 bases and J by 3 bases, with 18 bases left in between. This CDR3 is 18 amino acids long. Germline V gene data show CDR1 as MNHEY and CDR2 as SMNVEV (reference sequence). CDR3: CASSFSGLNLGGANVLTF. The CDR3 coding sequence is TGTGCCAGCAGTTTCTCGGGACTGAATCTCGGTGGGGCCAACGTCCTGACTTTC.

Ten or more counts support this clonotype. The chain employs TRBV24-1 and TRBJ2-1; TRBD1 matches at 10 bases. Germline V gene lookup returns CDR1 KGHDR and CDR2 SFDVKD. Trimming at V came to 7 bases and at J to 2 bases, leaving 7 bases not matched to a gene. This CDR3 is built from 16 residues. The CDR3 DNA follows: TGTGCCACCAGCAACATCGGGACAGGGGCCTACAATGAGCAGTTCTTC. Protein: CATSNIGTGAYNEQFF.

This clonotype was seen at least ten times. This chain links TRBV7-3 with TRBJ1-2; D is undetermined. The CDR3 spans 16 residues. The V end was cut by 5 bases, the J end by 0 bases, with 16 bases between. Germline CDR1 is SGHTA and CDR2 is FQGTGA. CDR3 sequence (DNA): TGTGCCAGCAGCCGGTCCCCAAAGGGTTCTAACTATGGCTACACCTTC. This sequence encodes CASSRSPKGSNYGYTF.

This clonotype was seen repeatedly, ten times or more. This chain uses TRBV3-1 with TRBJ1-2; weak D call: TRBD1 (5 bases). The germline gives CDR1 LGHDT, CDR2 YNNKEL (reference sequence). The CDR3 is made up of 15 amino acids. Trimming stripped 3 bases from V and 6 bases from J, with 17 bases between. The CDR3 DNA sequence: TGTGCCAGCAGCCAGGCCAGGGCGTCGACGAATGGCTACACCTTC. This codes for CASSQARASTNGYTF.

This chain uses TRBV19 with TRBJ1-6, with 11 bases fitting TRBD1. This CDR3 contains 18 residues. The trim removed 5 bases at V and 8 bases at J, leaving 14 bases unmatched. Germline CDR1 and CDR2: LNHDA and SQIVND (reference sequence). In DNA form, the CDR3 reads TGTGCCAGTAGTCCAGGACAGGGGGCGAGGCGGGGAGATTCACCCCTCCACTTT. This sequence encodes CASSPGQGARRGDSPLHF.

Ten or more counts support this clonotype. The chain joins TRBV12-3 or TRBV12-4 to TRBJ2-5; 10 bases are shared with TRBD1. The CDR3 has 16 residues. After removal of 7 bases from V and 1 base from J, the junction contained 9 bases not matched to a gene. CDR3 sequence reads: CASTRPGQGSQETQYF. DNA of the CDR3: TGTGCCAGCACCAGACCGGGACAGGGGTCCCAAGAGACCCAGTACTTC.

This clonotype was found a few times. The CDR3 loop is CASSFGGNQPQHF. DNA for the CDR3: TGTGCCAGCAGTTTTGGCGGCAATCAGCCCCAGCATTTT. The chain employs TRBV12-3 or TRBV12-4 and TRBJ1-5; D is undetermined. The CDR3 is 13 residues long. V lost 3 bases and J lost 2, with 5 bases in between.

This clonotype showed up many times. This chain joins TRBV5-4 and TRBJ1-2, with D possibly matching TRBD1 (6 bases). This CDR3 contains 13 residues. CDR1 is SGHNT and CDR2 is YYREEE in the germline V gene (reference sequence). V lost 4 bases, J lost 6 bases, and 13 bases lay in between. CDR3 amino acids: CASSPPGGNGYTF. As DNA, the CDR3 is TGTGCCAGCAGCCCTCCGGGGGGCAATGGCTACACCTTC.

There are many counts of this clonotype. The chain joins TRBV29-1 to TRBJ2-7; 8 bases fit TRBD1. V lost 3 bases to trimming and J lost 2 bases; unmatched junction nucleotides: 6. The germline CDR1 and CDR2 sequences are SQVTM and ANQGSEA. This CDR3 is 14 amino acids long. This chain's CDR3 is CSVETTGAPYEQYF. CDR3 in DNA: TGCAGCGTTGAGACGACAGGGGCCCCCTACGAGCAGTACTTC.